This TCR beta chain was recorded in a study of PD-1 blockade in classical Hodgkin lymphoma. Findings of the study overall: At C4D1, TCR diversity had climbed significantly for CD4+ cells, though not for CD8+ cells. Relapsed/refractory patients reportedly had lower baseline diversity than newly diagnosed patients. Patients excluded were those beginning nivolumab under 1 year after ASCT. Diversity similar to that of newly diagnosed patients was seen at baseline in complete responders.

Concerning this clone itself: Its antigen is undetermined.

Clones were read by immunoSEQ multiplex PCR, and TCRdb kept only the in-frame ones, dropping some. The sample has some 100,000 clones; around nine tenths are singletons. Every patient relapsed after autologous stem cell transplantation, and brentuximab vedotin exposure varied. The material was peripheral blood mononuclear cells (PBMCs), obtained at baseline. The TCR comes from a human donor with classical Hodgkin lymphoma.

The CDR3 DNA sequence: TGTGCCACCAGCAGAGATTGGGATCCTAGAAGGCCCCCGGGTGAGCAGTTCTTC. Protein: CATSRDWDPRRPPGEQFF. The chain joins TRBV15 to TRBJ2-1, with no clear D. The V gene's germline CDR1 is LNHNV and CDR2 YYDKDF (reference sequence). The CDR3 has 18 residues. With 0 bases removed from V and 9 bases from J, the gap between germline ends came to 24 bases.